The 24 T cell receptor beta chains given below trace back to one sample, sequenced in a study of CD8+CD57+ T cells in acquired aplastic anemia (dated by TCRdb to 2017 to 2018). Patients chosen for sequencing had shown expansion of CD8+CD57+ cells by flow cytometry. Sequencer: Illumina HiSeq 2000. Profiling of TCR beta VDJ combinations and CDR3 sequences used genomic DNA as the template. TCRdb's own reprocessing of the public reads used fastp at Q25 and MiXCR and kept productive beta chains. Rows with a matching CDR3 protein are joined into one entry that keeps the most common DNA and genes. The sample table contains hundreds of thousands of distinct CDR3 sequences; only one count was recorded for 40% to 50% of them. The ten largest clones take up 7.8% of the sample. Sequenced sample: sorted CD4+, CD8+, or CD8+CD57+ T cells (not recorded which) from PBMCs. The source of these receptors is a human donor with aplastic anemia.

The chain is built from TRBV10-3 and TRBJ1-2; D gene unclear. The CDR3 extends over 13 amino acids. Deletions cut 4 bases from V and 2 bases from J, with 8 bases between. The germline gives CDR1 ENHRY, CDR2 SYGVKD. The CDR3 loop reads CAISGPDNYGYTF. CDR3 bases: TGTGCCATCAGTGGTCCGGACAACTATGGCTACACCTTC.

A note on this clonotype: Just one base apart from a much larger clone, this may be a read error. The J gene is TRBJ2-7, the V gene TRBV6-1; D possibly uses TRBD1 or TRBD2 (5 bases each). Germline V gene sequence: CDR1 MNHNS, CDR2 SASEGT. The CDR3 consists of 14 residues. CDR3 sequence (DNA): TGTGCCGGCAGTGAAGAGGGGCGCTCCTACGAGCAGTACTTC. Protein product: CAGSEEGRSYEQYF.

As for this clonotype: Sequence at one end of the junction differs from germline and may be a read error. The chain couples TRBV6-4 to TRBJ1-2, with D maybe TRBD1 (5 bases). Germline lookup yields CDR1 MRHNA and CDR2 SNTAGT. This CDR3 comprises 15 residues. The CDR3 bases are TGTGCCAGCAGTGAGCGGGGCCTGGGGAACTACGGCTACACCTTC. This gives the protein CASSERGLGNYGYTF.

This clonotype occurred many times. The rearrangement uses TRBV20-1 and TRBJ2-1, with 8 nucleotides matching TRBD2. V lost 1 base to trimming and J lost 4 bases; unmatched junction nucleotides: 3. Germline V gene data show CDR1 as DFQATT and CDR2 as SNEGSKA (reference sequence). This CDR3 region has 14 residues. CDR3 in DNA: TGCAGTGCTAGAGTCTCGGGGGGGTACAATGAGCAGTTCTTC. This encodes CSARVSGGYNEQFF.

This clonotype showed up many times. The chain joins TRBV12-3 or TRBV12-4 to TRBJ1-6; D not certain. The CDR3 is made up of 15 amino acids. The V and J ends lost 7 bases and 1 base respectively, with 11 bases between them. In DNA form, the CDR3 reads TGTGCCAGCAACGAGTGGGGATCCTATAATTCACCCCTCCACTTT. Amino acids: CASNEWGSYNSPLHF.

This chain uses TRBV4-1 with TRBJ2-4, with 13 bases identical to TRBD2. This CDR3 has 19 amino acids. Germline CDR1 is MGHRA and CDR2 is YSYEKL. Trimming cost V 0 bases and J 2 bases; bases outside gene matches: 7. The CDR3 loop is CASSQDRPLAGGTKNIQYF. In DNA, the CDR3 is TGCGCCAGCAGCCAAGATCGGCCACTAGCGGGAGGGACCAAAAACATTCAGTACTTC.

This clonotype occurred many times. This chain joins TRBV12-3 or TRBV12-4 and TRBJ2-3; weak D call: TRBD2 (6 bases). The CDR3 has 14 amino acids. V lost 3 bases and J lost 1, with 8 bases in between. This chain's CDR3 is CASSFTSRTDTQYF. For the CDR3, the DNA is TGTGCCAGCAGTTTTACTAGCCGCACAGATACGCAGTATTTT.

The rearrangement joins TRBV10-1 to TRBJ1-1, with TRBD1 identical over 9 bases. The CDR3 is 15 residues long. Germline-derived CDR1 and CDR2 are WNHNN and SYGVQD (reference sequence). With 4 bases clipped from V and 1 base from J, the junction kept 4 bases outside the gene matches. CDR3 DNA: TGCGCCAGCAGTGGTCCGGGACAGGGGAACACTGAAGCTTTCTTT. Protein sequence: CASSGPGQGNTEAFF.

The CDR3 coding sequence is TGTGCCATCAGTGAGTCAAGGGAGCGACAGCCCCAGCATTTT. Translation: CAISESRERQPQHF. The chain carries TRBV10-3 and TRBJ1-5; D remains unclear. Germline CDR1 reads ENHRY; CDR2 reads SYGVKD. The V and J ends lost 0 bases and 7 bases respectively, with 10 bases between them. The CDR3 consists of 14 residues.

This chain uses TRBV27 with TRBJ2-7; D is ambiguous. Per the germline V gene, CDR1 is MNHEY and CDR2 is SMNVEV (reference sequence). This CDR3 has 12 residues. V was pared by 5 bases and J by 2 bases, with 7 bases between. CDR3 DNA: TGTGCCAGCAGTAACAGTCCCTACGAGCAGTACTTC. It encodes CASSNSPYEQYF.

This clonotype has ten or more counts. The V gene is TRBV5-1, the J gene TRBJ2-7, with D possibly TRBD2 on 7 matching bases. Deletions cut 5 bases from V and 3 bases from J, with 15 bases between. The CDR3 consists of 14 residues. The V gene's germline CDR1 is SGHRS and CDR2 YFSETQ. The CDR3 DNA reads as TGCGCCAGCAGTCTCGGGGGGCTTATCTACGAGCAGTACTTC. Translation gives CASSLGGLIYEQYF.

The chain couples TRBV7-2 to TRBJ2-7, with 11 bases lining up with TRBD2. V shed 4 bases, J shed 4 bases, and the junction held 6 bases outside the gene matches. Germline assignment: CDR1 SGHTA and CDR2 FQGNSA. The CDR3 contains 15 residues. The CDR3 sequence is CASSYPSGGWYEQYF. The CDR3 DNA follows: TGTGCCAGCAGCTACCCTAGCGGGGGGTGGTACGAGCAGTACTTC. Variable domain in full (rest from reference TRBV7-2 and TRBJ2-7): GAGVSQSPSNKVTEKGKDVELRCDPISGHTALYWYRQSLGQGLEFLIYFQGNSAPDKSGLPSDRFSAERTGGSVSTLTIQRTQQEDSAVYLCASSYPSGGWYEQYFGPGTRLTVT.

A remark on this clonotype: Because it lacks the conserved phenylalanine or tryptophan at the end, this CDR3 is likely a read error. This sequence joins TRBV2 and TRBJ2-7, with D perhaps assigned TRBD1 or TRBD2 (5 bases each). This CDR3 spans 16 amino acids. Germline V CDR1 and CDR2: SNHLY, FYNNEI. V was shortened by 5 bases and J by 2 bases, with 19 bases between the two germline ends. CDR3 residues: CASSLSWGRSTYEQYS. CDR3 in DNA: TGTGCCAGCAGTTTATCGTGGGGACGATCGACCTACGAGCAGTACTCC.

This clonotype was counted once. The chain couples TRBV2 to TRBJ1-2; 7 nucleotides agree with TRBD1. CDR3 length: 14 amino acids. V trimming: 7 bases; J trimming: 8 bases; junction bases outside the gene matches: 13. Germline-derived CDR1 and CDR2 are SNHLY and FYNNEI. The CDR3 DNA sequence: TGTGCCAGCACCCAGACAGGGATGACTGGCGGCTACACCTTC. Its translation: CASTQTGMTGGYTF.

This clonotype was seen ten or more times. The CDR3 region is CASSSAGQPQHF. The CDR3 coding sequence is TGTGCCAGCAGTTCGGCTGGCCAGCCCCAGCATTTT. The V gene is TRBV12-3 or TRBV12-4, the J gene TRBJ1-5; D gene ambiguous. V lost 4 bases and J 7 bases, leaving 8 bases between the germline ends. The CDR3 runs 12 residues.

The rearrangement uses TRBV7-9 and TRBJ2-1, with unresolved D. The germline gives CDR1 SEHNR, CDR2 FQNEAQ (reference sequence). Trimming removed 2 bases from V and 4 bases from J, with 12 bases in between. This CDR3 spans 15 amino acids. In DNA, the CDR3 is TGTGCCAGCAGCTTACCCCGACTTTCATACAATGAGCAGTTCTTC. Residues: CASSLPRLSYNEQFF. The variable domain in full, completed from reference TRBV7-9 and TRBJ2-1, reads DTGVSQNPRHKITKRGQNVTFRCDPISEHNRLYWYRQTLGQGPEFLTYFQNEAQLEKSRLLSDRFSAERPKGSFSTLEIQRTEQGDSAMYLCASSLPRLSYNEQFFGPGTRLTVL.

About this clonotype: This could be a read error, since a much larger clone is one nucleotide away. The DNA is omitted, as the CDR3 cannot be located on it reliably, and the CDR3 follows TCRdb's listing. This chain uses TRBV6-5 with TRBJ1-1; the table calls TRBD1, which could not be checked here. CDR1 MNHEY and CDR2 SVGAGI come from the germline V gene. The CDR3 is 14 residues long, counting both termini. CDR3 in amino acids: CASSWGQGNTEALF.

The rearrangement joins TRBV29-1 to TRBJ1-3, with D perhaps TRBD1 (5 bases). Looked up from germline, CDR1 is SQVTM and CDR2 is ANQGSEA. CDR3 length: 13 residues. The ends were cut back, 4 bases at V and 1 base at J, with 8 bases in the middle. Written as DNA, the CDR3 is TGCAGCGTTGGTGAGGGGTCTGGAAACACCATATATTTT. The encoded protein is CSVGEGSGNTIYF.

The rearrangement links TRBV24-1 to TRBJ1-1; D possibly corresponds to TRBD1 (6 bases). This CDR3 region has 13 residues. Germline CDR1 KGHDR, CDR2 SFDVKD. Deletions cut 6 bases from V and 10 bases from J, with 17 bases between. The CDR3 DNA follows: TGTGCCACCAGTCCCATTAGGGGGGGCGGAGCTTTCTTT. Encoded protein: CATSPIRGGGAFF.

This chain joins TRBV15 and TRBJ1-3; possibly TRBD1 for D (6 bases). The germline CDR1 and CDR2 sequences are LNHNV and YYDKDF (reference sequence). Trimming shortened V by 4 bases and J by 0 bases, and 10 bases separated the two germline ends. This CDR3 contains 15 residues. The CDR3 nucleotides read TGTGCCACCAGCAAGGACAGAGGCTCTGGAAACACCATATATTTT. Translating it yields CATSKDRGSGNTIYF.

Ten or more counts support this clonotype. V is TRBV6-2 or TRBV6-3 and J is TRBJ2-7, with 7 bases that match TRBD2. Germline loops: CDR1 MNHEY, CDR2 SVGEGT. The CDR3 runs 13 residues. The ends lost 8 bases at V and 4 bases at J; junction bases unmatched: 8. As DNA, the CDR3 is TGTGCCAGCTCCCGGCGGGGGTTTTACGAGCAGTACTTC. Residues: CASSRRGFYEQYF.

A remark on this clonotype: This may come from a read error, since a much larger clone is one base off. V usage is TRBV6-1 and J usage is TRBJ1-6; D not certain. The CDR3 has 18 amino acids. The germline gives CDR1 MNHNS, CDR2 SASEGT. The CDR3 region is CAGSYSWQVVSYNSPLHF. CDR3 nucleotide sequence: TGTGCCGGCAGTTACTCGTGGCAGGTCGTCTCCTATAATTCACCCCTCCACTTT.

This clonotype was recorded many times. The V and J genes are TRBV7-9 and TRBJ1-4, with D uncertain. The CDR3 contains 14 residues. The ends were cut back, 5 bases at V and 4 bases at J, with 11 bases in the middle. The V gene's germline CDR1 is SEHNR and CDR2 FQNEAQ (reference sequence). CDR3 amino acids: CASSPGRLNEKLFF. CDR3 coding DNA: TGTGCCAGCAGCCCCGGACGGCTTAATGAAAAACTGTTTTTT. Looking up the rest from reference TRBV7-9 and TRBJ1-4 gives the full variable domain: DTGVSQNPRHKITKRGQNVTFRCDPISEHNRLYWYRQTLGQGPEFLTYFQNEAQLEKSRLLSDRFSAERPKGSFSTLEIQRTEQGDSAMYLCASSPGRLNEKLFFGSGTQLSVL.

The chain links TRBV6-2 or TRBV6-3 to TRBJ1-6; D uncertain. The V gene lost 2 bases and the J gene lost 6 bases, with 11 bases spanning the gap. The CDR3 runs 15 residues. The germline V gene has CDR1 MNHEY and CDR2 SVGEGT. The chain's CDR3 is CASSYRGEGNSPLHF. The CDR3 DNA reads TGTGCCAGCAGTTACCGCGGGGAGGGTAATTCACCCCTCCACTTT.